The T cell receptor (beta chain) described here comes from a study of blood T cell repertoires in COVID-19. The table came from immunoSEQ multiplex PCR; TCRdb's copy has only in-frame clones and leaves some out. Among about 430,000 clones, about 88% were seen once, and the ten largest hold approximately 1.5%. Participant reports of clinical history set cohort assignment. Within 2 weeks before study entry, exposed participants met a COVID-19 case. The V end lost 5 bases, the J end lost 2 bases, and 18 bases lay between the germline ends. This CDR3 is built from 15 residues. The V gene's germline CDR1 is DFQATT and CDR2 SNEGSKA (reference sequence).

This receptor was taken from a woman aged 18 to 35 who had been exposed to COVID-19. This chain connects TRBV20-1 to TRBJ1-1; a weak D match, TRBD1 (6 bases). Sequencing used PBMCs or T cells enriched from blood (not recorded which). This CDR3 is CSAGGSGVANTEAFF. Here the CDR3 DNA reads TGCAGTGCTGGTGGGTCAGGGGTGGCCAACACTGAAGCTTTCTTT.